This T cell receptor beta chain is drawn from a study of T cell changes during pregnancy in multiple sclerosis (dated by TCRdb to the late 2010s). As for the study more broadly: Changes in the T cell repertoire over the course of pregnancy were examined in this study in women with multiple sclerosis.

As regards this clone: Its specific antigen is unknown. No base quality information exists; no much larger clone differs at one position.

From a lookup of the germline V gene (reference sequence), CDR1 and CDR2 are SGHNT and YYREEE. The CDR3 sequence holds 15 residues, the cysteine and phenylalanine included. Here the CDR3 DNA is all that survives: 45 bases in frame from base 1. V and J lose 1 base and 1 base, and a span of 9 bases separates them. Library method: the immunoSEQ multiplex PCR assay. The table was pulled from immuneACCESS by TCRdb, which kept in-frame rearrangements only. Such tables lose some clones; where checked, under half of the loss comes from unresolved V genes, and the rest has no known cause. In this sample the table shows about 53,000 clones, around nine tenths of which occur a single time. The ten largest account for 0.45% to 0.5% of the sample.

In this chain, TRBV5-4 is recombined with TRBJ2-1, with no D gene named confidently. Sequenced here: CD4+ T cells from peripheral blood mononuclear cells, sampled in the third trimester of pregnancy. The receptor comes from a female donor with multiple sclerosis, enrolled in a pregnancy study. The DNA reads as follows: TGTGCCAGCAGCTTGCGACATCAATCCTACAATGAGCAGTTCTTC. This yields the protein CASSLRHQSYNEQFF.